This is a list of T cell receptor beta chains from one sample in a study of blood T cells in healthy people across ages. TCRdb re-called the 5' RACE reads through MiXCR, storing one row per CDR3 protein. The table lists hundreds of thousands of distinct CDR3 sequences, under 25% of them singletons, with under 4% in the top ten. The sequenced material came from blood. These receptors originate from a man between 65 and 80 years old in good health. The CDR3 runs from the conserved cysteine through the conserved F or W. D genes are given only for firm matches. Some rows mark clone size as missing; the rest say once, few, many or name a class of expanded clone.

clone_size	d_call	v_call	j_call	cdr3_aa	cdr3_nt
few	.	TRBV6-5	TRBJ1-5	CASSPGSNQPQHF	TGTGCCAGCAGCCCAGGTTCCAATCAGCCCCAGCATTTT
.	TRBD2	TRBV20-1	TRBJ2-5	CSAPLSGGGGSTQYF	TGCAGTGCCCCCTTGAGCGGGGGGGGCGGTTCGACCCAGTACTTC
.	TRBD2	TRBV12-3/TRBV12-4	TRBJ2-5	CASSAGTRVGTQYF	TGTGCCAGCAGTGCCGGGACTAGGGTGGGGACCCAGTACTTC
few	.	TRBV11-2	TRBJ2-7	CASSSSTRGEQYF	TGTGCCAGCAGCTCGTCGACTAGGGGCGAGCAGTACTTC
few	.	TRBV21-1	TRBJ2-6	CASSKTGTSGRVGANVLTF	TGTGCCAGCAGCAAAACCGGGACTAGCGGGAGAGTTGGGGCCAACGTCCTGACTTTC
few	TRBD1	TRBV20-1	TRBJ1-3	CSARLGGKDDTIYF	TGCAGTGCGCGGTTAGGGGGCAAAGATGACACCATATATTTT
few	.	TRBV28	TRBJ2-1	CASSPVAGSYNEQFF	TGTGCCAGCAGTCCCGTAGCAGGCTCCTACAATGAGCAGTTCTTC
.	TRBD1	TRBV9	TRBJ2-7	CASGQGDYEQYF	TGTGCCAGTGGACAGGGGGATTACGAGCAGTACTTC
few	TRBD2	TRBV20-1	TRBJ2-5	CSAPSGSLETQYF	TGCAGTGCTCCTAGCGGGAGTTTAGAGACCCAGTACTTC
few	.	TRBV7-2	TRBJ2-3	CASSKRGPSDTQYF	TGTGCCAGCAGCAAACGGGGACCCTCGGATACGCAGTATTTT
.	TRBD1	TRBV29-1	TRBJ2-5	CSAQDRVGETQYF	TGCAGCGCCCAAGACAGGGTCGGGGAGACCCAGTACTTC
.	.	TRBV30	TRBJ1-1	CAWSLRQTEAFF	TGTGCCTGGAGTCTGAGACAGACTGAAGCTTTCTTT
.	.	TRBV5-1	TRBJ1-2	CASSLGTSSYGYTF	TGCGCCAGCAGCTTGGGCACTTCAAGCTATGGCTACACCTTC
.	TRBD2	TRBV20-1	TRBJ2-7	CSATPLAGGLYEQYF	TGCAGTGCAACCCCTCTAGCGGGAGGGCTCTACGAGCAGTACTTC
many	.	TRBV4-1	TRBJ2-2	CASSQDAGYTGELFF	TGCGCCAGCAGCCAAGATGCCGGATACACCGGGGAGCTGTTTTTT
many	TRBD1	TRBV18	TRBJ2-1	CASSPPQGYNEQFF	TGTGCCAGCTCACCACCACAGGGGTACAATGAGCAGTTCTTC
few	.	TRBV6-6	TRBJ2-1	CASSYSTSYNEQFF	TGTGCCAGCAGTTACTCGACTTCATACAATGAGCAGTTCTTC
few	.	TRBV10-3	TRBJ1-1	CAISADGKNTEAFF	TGTGCCATCAGTGCGGACGGGAAGAACACTGAAGCTTTCTTT
many	TRBD2	TRBV29-1	TRBJ2-5	CSASGLRETQYF	TGCAGCGCCTCGGGACTAAGAGAGACCCAGTACTTC
few	.	TRBV5-1	TRBJ2-3	CASSLGSGPGQGTDTQYF	TGCGCCAGCAGTCTCGGGTCAGGACCGGGACAAGGCACAGATACGCAGTATTTT
few	.	TRBV4-1	TRBJ2-6	CASSQDLRGPRSGANVLTF	TGCGCCAGCAGCCAAGATCTAAGAGGGCCACGCTCTGGGGCCAACGTCCTGACTTTC
.	.	TRBV3-1	TRBJ1-3	CASSQDIGRTLSGNTIYF	TGTGCCAGCAGCCAAGATATAGGGCGAACTCTCTCTGGAAACACCATATATTTT
few	.	TRBV29-1	TRBJ2-3	CSVVKGTDTQYF	TGCAGCGTTGTTAAAGGCACAGATACGCAGTATTTT
few	.	TRBV27	TRBJ2-3	CASSLSPLGPQYF	TGTGCCAGCAGTTTAAGTCCCCTGGGGCCGCAGTATTTT
many	.	TRBV20-1	TRBJ1-6	CSALGGANSPLHF	TGCAGTGCCCTCGGGGGCGCAAATTCACCCCTCCACTTT
few	TRBD2	TRBV24-1	TRBJ2-1	CATSDWEGSSYNEQFF	TGTGCCACCAGTGATTGGGAGGGCAGCTCCTACAATGAGCAGTTCTTC
.	.	TRBV20-1	TRBJ2-1	CSASLGGKNEQFF	TGCAGTGCTAGTTTGGGCGGGAAGAATGAGCAGTTCTTC
few	.	TRBV7-9	TRBJ2-5	CASSLDDRETQYF	TGTGCCAGCAGCTTAGACGACCGGGAGACCCAGTACTTC
many	TRBD2	TRBV4-1	TRBJ2-3	CASSQDRERGSSTDTQYF	TGCGCCAGCAGCCAAGATCGGGAGCGGGGATCTAGCACAGATACGCAGTATTTT
few	.	TRBV12-3/TRBV12-4	TRBJ2-7	CASSPIGTVYEQYF	TGTGCTAGCAGCCCCATCGGGACGGTCTACGAGCAGTACTTC
.	TRBD2	TRBV5-1	TRBJ2-7	CASSGSPSGSYEQYF	TGCGCCAGCAGCGGAAGCCCTAGCGGGAGCTACGAGCAGTACTTC
many	TRBD2	TRBV6-1	TRBJ2-1	CASTGLWSRNEQFF	TGTGCCAGCACGGGACTATGGTCGAGAAATGAGCAGTTCTTC
.	.	TRBV30	TRBJ2-3	CAWSVGDNTQYF	TGTGCCTGGAGTGTCGGGGATAATACGCAGTATTTT
.	.	TRBV5-1	TRBJ2-5	CASSLASLVGTETQYF	TGCGCCAGCAGCTTGGCGAGCCTAGTGGGAACGGAGACCCAGTACTTC
few	.	TRBV11-2	TRBJ2-3	CASSLVGSYTDTQYF	TGTGCCAGCAGCTTAGTCGGGAGCTACACAGATACGCAGTATTTT
many	.	TRBV12-3/TRBV12-4	TRBJ2-5	CASSLGAQETQYF	TGTGCCAGCAGTTTGGGGGCCCAAGAGACCCAGTACTTC
.	TRBD2	TRBV20-1	TRBJ2-3	CSAIKREAPFQYTYTQYF	TGCAGTGCTATAAAGCGGGAGGCGCCGTTTCAATACACATATACGCAGTATTTT
few	.	TRBV20-1	TRBJ1-6	CSARVGGNSPLHF	TGCAGTGCTAGAGTGGGGGGTAATTCACCCCTCCACTTT
few	.	TRBV11-3	TRBJ2-2	CASRDTRTGELFF	TGTGCCAGCCGGGACACACGCACCGGGGAGCTGTTTTTT
.	TRBD1	TRBV2	TRBJ2-3	CASSARDRGTDTQYF	TGTGCCAGCAGCGCTAGGGACAGGGGTACAGATACGCAGTATTTT
few	.	TRBV10-3	TRBJ2-2	CAISGDLTGELFF	TGTGCCATCAGCGGAGATCTCACCGGGGAGCTGTTTTTT
many	.	TRBV15	TRBJ2-5	CATSRGLAQETQYF	TGTGCCACCAGCAGAGGGCTAGCCCAAGAGACCCAGTACTTC
.	TRBD2	TRBV6-2/TRBV6-3	TRBJ2-1	CASSRLAGGGNEQFF	TGTGCCAGCAGTCGGCTAGCGGGAGGAGGTAATGAGCAGTTCTTC
few	TRBD2	TRBV5-5	TRBJ2-3	CASSPPGLAGVGDTQYF	TGTGCCAGCAGCCCCCCGGGACTAGCGGGAGTTGGAGATACGCAGTATTTT
.	TRBD1	TRBV5-1	TRBJ2-7	CASGQESSYEQYF	TGCGCCAGCGGACAGGAGAGCTCCTACGAGCAGTACTTC